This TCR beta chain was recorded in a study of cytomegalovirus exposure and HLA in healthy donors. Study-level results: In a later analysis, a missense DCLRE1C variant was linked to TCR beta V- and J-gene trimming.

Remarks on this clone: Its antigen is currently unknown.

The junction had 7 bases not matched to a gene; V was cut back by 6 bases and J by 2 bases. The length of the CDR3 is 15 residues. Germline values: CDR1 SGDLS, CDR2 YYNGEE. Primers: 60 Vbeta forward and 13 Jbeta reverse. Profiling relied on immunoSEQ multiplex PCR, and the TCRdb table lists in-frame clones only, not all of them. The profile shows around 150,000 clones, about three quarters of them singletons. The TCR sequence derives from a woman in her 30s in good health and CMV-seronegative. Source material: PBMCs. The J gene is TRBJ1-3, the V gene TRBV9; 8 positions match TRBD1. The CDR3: CASTPTGGPGNTIYF. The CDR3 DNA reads TGTGCCAGCACCCCAACAGGGGGGCCTGGAAACACCATATATTTT.